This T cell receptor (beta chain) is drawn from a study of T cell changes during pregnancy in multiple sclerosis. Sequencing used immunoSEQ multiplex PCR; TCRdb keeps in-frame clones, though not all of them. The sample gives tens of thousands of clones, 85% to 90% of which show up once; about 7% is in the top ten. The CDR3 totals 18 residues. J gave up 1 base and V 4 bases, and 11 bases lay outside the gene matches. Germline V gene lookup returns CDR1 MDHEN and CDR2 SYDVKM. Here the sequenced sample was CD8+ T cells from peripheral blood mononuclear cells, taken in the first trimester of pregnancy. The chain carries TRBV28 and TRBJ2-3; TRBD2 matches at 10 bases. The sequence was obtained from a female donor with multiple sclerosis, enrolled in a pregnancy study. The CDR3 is CASSSGTSAQSGTDTQYF. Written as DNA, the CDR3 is TGTGCCAGCAGTTCCGGGACTAGCGCACAAAGCGGCACAGATACGCAGTATTTT.